This entry lists 5 T cell receptor beta chains sequenced from one sample in a study of OX40 agonist ivuxolimab in advanced cancers. Assay used: immunoSEQ multiplex PCR; TCRdb lists only in-frame clones, some missing. Of some 37,000 clones in the sample, about 81% are singletons; the top ten hold 22%. Material: CD4+ or CD8+ T cells sorted from blood, obtained in a trial of the OX40 agonist ivuxolimab. These receptor sequences come from an adult with an advanced solid tumor such as melanoma, head and neck, liver or kidney cancer.

The V gene is TRBV7-9, the J gene TRBJ2-6; 9 nucleotides agree with TRBD1. Unmatched junction bases numbered 7, after V lost 7 bases and J lost 0 bases. In germline, CDR1 is SEHNR, CDR2 FQNEAQ (reference sequence). The CDR3 has 17 residues. The CDR3 region has the DNA TGTGCCAGCATCGACAGGGGGTGGGTCTCTGGGGCCAACGTCCTGACTTTC. Protein: CASIDRGWVSGANVLTF.

This clone was detected only a few times. This rearrangement joins TRBV13 to TRBJ2-7; D may be TRBD1 (5 bases). This CDR3 has 14 amino acids. With 2 bases removed from V and 5 bases from J, the gap between germline ends came to 13 bases. Per germline, CDR1 PRHDT and CDR2 FYEKMQ (reference sequence). Here the CDR3 DNA reads TGTGCCAGCAGCTTATATGGAAGGGGTCACGAGCAGTACTTC. Its protein product is CASSLYGRGHEQYF.

This clone was seen only a few times. The V gene is TRBV18, the J gene TRBJ1-1; no firm D call. This CDR3 has 15 residues. CDR1 and CDR2 from the germline V gene are KGHSH and LQKENI. V gave up 3 bases and J gave up 8 bases, with 19 bases separating them. The CDR3 DNA reads TGTGCCAGCTCACCCTCCGGGCTACAGAGGACGGAAGCTTTCTTT. As protein: CASSPSGLQRTEAFF.

The chain has TRBV11-1 and TRBJ1-6; possibly TRBD1 for D (5 bases). This CDR3 region has 14 residues. Per germline, CDR1 SGHAT and CDR2 FQDESV (reference sequence). V gave up 1 base and J gave up 7 bases, with 8 bases separating them. The CDR3 coding sequence is TGTGCCAGCAGCTTAGAGGGGACCAATTCACCCCTCCACTTT. Residues: CASSLEGTNSPLHF.

This rearrangement joins TRBV6-5 to TRBJ1-4; 7 bases are shared with TRBD1. The length of the CDR3 is 15 residues. Germline V gene lookup returns CDR1 MNHEY and CDR2 SVGAGI. Germline trimming cut 0 bases from V and 7 bases from J; bases unmatched to any gene: 5. CDR3 in DNA: TGTGCCAGCAGTTACTCGAACAGGGGAAGTGAAAAACTGTTTTTT. Protein: CASSYSNRGSEKLFF.